Below, 18 T cell receptor beta chains from the same sample are listed, as sequenced in a study of identical twins. TCRdb fed the 5' RACE reads into MiXCR, producing one record per CDR3 protein. The sample has more than 400,000 distinct CDR3 sequences, about 15% seen once. The sample was also reused in another study, on yellow fever vaccine responses in identical twins.

Sequencing was carried out using CD4+ T cells sorted from blood. The source of these receptors is a woman under 30 in good health.

This clonotype was observed a few times. V and J are TRBV5-1 and TRBJ2-3, with D possibly TRBD1 on 5 matching bases. Trimming left V 4 bases short and J 6 bases short, with 15 bases between. The CDR3 is 14 residues long. Germline CDR1 and CDR2: SGHRS and YFSETQ. CDR3 in amino acids: CASSLRAGRDTQYF. CDR3 coding DNA: TGCGCCAGCAGCCTCAGGGCAGGCAGGGATACGCAGTATTTT.

This clonotype was detected many times. J is TRBJ2-1 and V is TRBV12-3 or TRBV12-4, with no clear D. The CDR3 length is 15 residues. V was trimmed by 6 bases and J by 5 bases, leaving 17 bases between them. CDR3 region: CASSQRAEWNNEQFF. In nucleotides, the CDR3 is TGTGCCAGCAGCCAACGGGCCGAATGGAACAATGAGCAGTTCTTC.

The V gene is TRBV10-3, the J gene TRBJ2-7; 10 positions match TRBD2. Germline V gene lookup returns CDR1 ENHRY and CDR2 SYGVKD. The CDR3 loop spans 16 amino acids. The junction had 8 bases not matched to a gene; V was cut back by 6 bases and J by 0 bases. The CDR3 loop is CAISISRTSGSYEQYF. The CDR3 DNA sequence: TGTGCCATCAGCATCAGTCGGACTAGCGGCTCCTACGAGCAGTACTTC.

This chain links TRBV5-1 with TRBJ2-1, with 8 bases aligning to TRBD2. The CDR3 spans 12 residues. Germline lookup yields CDR1 SGHRS and CDR2 YFSETQ. V gave up 4 bases and J gave up 10 bases; unmatched junction bases: 4. The CDR3 loop reads CASSTGLAEQFF. Written as DNA, the CDR3 is TGCGCCAGCAGCACAGGACTAGCAGAGCAGTTCTTC.

J is TRBJ1-5 and V is TRBV11-2; tentatively, D is TRBD1 (5 bases). Trimming shortened V by 5 bases and J by 7 bases, and 18 bases separated the two germline ends. The V gene's germline CDR1 is SGHAT and CDR2 FQNNGV. CDR3 length: 15 amino acids. CDR3 sequence: CASSPGAGPTQPQHF. For the CDR3, the DNA is TGTGCCAGCAGCCCCGGGGCAGGCCCTACCCAGCCCCAGCATTTT. Full variable domain (outside the CDR3, taken from reference TRBV11-2 and TRBJ1-5): EAGVAQSPRYKIIEKRQSVAFWCNPISGHATLYWYQQILGQGPKLLIQFQNNGVVDDSQLPKDRFSAERLKGVDSTLKIQPAKLEDSAVYLCASSPGAGPTQPQHFGDGTRLSIL.

This clonotype has at least ten counts. The rearrangement links TRBV3-1 to TRBJ2-5, with TRBD2 matching 8 bases. V lost 4 bases and J lost 4; bases outside the gene matches: 5. The CDR3 totals 14 residues. Germline V CDR1 and CDR2: LGHDT, YNNKEL (reference sequence). DNA of the CDR3: TGTGCCAGCAGCCTAGCGGGGCTGGGAGAGACCCAGTACTTC. Protein: CASSLAGLGETQYF.

This clonotype has at least ten counts. The chain employs TRBV2 and TRBJ2-7; D unclear. The CDR3 runs 13 residues. V lost 6 bases to trimming and J lost 2 bases, with 11 bases between them. Per the germline V gene, CDR1 is SNHLY and CDR2 is FYNNEI. DNA of the CDR3: TGTGCCAGCAGCGCTAAGAGGACCTACGAGCAGTACGTC. Protein product: CASSAKRTYEQYV.

This clonotype was detected many times. This chain connects TRBV29-1 to TRBJ2-3, with D perhaps matching TRBD1 (6 bases). Germline V lookup: CDR1 SQVTM, CDR2 ANQGSEA. V gave up 5 bases and J gave up 1 base, with 10 bases separating them. This CDR3 is 13 amino acids long. The CDR3 region is CSVTGPGTDTQYF. CDR3 nucleotide sequence: TGCAGCGTTACAGGGCCTGGCACAGATACGCAGTATTTT.

The chain carries TRBV11-2 and TRBJ2-1, with 14 bases fitting TRBD2. With 5 bases clipped from V and 0 bases from J, the junction kept 6 bases outside the gene matches. The CDR3 contains 18 residues. Germline V gene lookup returns CDR1 SGHAT and CDR2 FQNNGV. CDR3 nucleotides: TGTGCCAGCAGCCCAGGGACTAGCGGGGGTCGCTCCTACAATGAGCAGTTCTTC. It encodes CASSPGTSGGRSYNEQFF. The full variable domain, with the rest looked up from reference TRBV11-2 and TRBJ2-1, is EAGVAQSPRYKIIEKRQSVAFWCNPISGHATLYWYQQILGQGPKLLIQFQNNGVVDDSQLPKDRFSAERLKGVDSTLKIQPAKLEDSAVYLCASSPGTSGGRSYNEQFFGPGTRLTVL.

The V call is TRBV12-3 or TRBV12-4, the J call TRBJ1-5; D perhaps matches TRBD1 (6 bases). Trimming removed 6 bases at V and 11 bases at J, with 17 bases between. The CDR3 runs 13 residues. CDR3 sequence reads: CASSQGGGLAQHF. CDR3 sequence (DNA): TGTGCCAGCAGCCAAGGGGGGGGATTGGCCCAGCATTTT.

This clonotype was counted a few times. V and J are TRBV28 and TRBJ2-3; 9 bases fit TRBD2. The V and J ends lost 6 bases and 4 bases, in that order; junction bases with no gene match: 5. Germline lookup yields CDR1 MDHEN and CDR2 SYDVKM. The CDR3 totals 14 residues. This chain's CDR3 is CASRTRGGPDTQYF. CDR3 DNA sequence: TGTGCCAGCAGAACGCGGGGGGGCCCAGATACGCAGTATTTT.

This clonotype was observed at least ten times. This chain joins TRBV29-1 and TRBJ2-3; D might be TRBD1 (6 bases). V dropped 5 bases and J dropped 7 bases, with 19 bases sitting between them. CDR3 length equals 14 residues. Looked up from germline, CDR1 is SQVTM and CDR2 is ANQGSEA. For the CDR3, the DNA is TGCAGCGTTAACACGCCAAGGACAGAGTATACGCAGTATTTT. Its translation is CSVNTPRTEYTQYF.

V is TRBV7-9 and J is TRBJ2-7, with no clear D. Trimming stripped 1 base from V and 0 bases from J, with 7 bases between. This CDR3 has 14 amino acids. Germline lookup yields CDR1 SEHNR and CDR2 FQNEAQ (reference sequence). The CDR3 protein is CASSLDQHSYEQYF. CDR3 sequence (DNA): TGTGCCAGCAGCTTAGACCAGCACTCCTACGAGCAGTACTTC.

The J gene is TRBJ2-5, the V gene TRBV5-4; 11 bases agree with TRBD2. From germline, CDR1 is SGHNT and CDR2 YYREEE (reference sequence). The CDR3 runs to 18 residues. J lost 5 bases, V lost 0 bases, and 12 bases had no gene match. The CDR3 protein is CASSLELAGVGLAETQYF. The CDR3 DNA reads as TGTGCCAGCAGCTTGGAACTAGCGGGAGTGGGCTTGGCTGAGACCCAGTACTTC.

The table lists this clonotype with a few counts. This sequence joins TRBV5-1 and TRBJ2-2; D not certain. Deletions cut 3 bases from V and 5 bases from J, with 17 bases between. CDR3 size: 16 residues. The V gene's germline CDR1 is SGHRS and CDR2 YFSETQ. The CDR3 here is CASSSLQILGTGELFF. The CDR3, as DNA: TGCGCCAGCAGCTCCCTCCAGATCCTGGGGACCGGGGAGCTGTTTTTT.

In this sample, this clonotype turned up a few times. The rearrangement uses TRBV15 and TRBJ2-1; 10 bases agree with TRBD2. The CDR3 consists of 15 residues. V lost 0 bases, J lost 4 bases, and 0 bases stayed unmatched. Germline CDR1 and CDR2: LNHNV and YYDKDF (reference sequence). This chain's CDR3 is CATSRELAGYNEQFF. The CDR3 DNA reads as TGTGCCACCAGCAGAGAACTAGCGGGGTACAATGAGCAGTTCTTC.

The chain carries TRBV5-1 and TRBJ2-1; no definite D call. CDR1 and CDR2 from the germline V gene are SGHRS and YFSETQ. Trimming left V 0 bases short and J 12 bases short, with 10 bases between. The CDR3 runs to 12 residues. As DNA, the CDR3 is TGCGCCAGCAGCTTGGAGTTAGATTGGCAGTTCTTC. It is translated as CASSLELDWQFF.

The chain carries TRBV7-9 and TRBJ2-3, with 10 bases matching TRBD2. The V gene's germline CDR1 is SEHNR and CDR2 FQNEAQ (reference sequence). This CDR3 is built from 16 residues. After removal of 5 bases from V and 1 base from J, the junction contained 6 bases not matched to a gene. The CDR3 nucleotides are TGTGCCAGCAGCCCCCCGGGGACTAGCGGCACAGATACGCAGTATTTT. Residues: CASSPPGTSGTDTQYF.